The entry below describes one T cell receptor beta chain. Its antigen is undetermined. These data come from a study of a mutant IDH1 vaccine in newly diagnosed glioma. Study summary: Receipt of radiotherapy, temozolomide, or both preceded the study, and most received both.

Time point in this sample: baseline, week 1 (first vaccination visit). Treatment given: pre-vaccination baseline after standard-of-care therapy. Measured with immunoSEQ multiplex PCR; TCRdb has only the in-frame clones, and not every one. Of some 50,000 clones listed, roughly 90% are singletons. General observations from the study: Vaccine-induced responses were seen in more than 90% of patients, spanning several MHC alleles. Pseudoprogression showed no apparent link to changes in top peripheral T cell clonotypes.

The receptor was derived from a man aged 40-49 years with glioma. The sequencing here drew on PBMCs, taken from a glioma patient treated with radiotherapy, temozolomide or both.

CDR3 in amino acids: CASRGSGQGASGANVLTF. CDR3 DNA: TGTGCCAGCAGGGGCTCGGGACAGGGGGCGTCTGGGGCCAACGTCCTGACTTTC. V gene TRBV2 combines with J gene TRBJ2-6, with 12 bases lining up with TRBD1. V gave up 6 bases and J gave up 1 base; unmatched junction bases: 7. The germline V gene encodes CDR1 SNHLY and CDR2 FYNNEI. This CDR3 is built from 18 residues.